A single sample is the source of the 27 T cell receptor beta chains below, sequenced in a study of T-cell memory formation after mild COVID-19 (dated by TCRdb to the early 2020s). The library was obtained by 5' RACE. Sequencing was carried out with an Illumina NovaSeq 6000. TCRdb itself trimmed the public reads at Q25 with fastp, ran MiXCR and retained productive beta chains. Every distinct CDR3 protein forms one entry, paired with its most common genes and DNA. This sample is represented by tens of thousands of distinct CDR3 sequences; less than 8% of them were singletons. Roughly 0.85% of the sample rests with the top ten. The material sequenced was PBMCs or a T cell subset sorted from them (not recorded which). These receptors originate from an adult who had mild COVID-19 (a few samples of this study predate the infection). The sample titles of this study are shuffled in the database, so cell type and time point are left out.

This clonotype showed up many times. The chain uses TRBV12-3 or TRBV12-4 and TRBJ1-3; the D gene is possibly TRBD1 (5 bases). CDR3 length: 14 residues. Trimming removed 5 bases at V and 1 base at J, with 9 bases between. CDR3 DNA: TGTGCCAGCAGTCCCGGACAATCTGGAAACACCATATATTTT. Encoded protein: CASSPGQSGNTIYF.

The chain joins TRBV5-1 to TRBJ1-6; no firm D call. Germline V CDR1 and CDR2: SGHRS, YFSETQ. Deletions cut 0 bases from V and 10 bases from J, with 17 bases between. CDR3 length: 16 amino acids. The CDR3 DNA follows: TGCGCCAGCAGCTTGGACTTAGTGGATAATGGGTCACCCCTCCACTTT. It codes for CASSLDLVDNGSPLHF.

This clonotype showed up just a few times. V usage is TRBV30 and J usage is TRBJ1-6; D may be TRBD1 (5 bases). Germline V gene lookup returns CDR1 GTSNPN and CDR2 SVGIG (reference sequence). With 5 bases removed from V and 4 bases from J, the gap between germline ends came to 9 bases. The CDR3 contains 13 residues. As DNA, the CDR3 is TGTGCCTGGGGAAGACAGTATAATTCACCCCTCCACTTT. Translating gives CAWGRQYNSPLHF.

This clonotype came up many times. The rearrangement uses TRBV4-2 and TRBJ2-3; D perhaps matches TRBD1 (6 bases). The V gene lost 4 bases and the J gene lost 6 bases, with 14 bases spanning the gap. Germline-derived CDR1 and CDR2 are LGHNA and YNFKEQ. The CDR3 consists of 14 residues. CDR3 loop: CASSLLRGMDTQYF. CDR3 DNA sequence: TGTGCCAGCAGCCTCCTTAGGGGGATGGATACGCAGTATTTT.

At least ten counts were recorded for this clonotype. CDR3 residues: CASSPDRFYQPQHF. The CDR3 DNA reads TGTGCCAGCTCACCGGACAGATTCTATCAGCCCCAGCATTTT. This chain joins TRBV18 and TRBJ1-5; possibly TRBD1 for D (6 bases). Germline CDR1 is KGHSH and CDR2 is LQKENI. V gave up 3 bases and J gave up 5 bases, with 11 bases separating them. This CDR3 is built from 14 residues. Looking up the rest from reference TRBV18 and TRBJ1-5 gives the full variable domain: NAGVMQNPRHLVRRRGQEARLRCSPMKGHSHVYWYRQLPEEGLKFMVYLQKENIIDESGMPKERFSAEFPKEGPSILRIQQVVRGDSAAYFCASSPDRFYQPQHFGDGTRLSIL.

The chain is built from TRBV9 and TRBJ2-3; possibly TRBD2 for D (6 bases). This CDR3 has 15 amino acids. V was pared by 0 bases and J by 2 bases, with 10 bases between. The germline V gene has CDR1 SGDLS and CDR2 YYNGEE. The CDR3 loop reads CASSVAGDHTDTQYF. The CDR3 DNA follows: TGTGCCAGCAGCGTAGCGGGGGACCACACAGATACGCAGTATTTT.

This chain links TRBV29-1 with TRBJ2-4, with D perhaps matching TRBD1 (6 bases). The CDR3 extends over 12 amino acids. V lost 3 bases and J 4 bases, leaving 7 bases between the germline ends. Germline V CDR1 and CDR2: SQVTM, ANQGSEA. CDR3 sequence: CSVDGQKNIQYF. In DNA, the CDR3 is TGCAGCGTTGATGGACAGAAAAACATTCAGTACTTC. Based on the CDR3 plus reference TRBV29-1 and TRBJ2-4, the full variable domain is SAVISQKPSRDICQRGTSLTIQCQVDSQVTMMFWYRQQPGQSLTLIATANQGSEATYESGFVIDKFPISRPNLTFSTLTVSNMSPEDSSIYLCSVDGQKNIQYFGAGTRLSVL.

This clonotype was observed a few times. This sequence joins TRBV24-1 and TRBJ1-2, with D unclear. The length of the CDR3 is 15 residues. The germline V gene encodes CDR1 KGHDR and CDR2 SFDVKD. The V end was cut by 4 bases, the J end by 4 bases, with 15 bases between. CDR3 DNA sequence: TGTGCCACCAGTGAGGCGGACGGAACCATCTATGGCTACACCTTC. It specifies CATSEADGTIYGYTF.

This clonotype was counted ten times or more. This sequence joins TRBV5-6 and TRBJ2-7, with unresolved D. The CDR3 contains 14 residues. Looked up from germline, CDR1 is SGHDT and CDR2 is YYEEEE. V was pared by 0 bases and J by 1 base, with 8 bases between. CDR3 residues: CASSLARQSYEQYF. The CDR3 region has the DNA TGTGCCAGCAGCTTGGCAAGGCAGTCCTACGAGCAGTACTTC.

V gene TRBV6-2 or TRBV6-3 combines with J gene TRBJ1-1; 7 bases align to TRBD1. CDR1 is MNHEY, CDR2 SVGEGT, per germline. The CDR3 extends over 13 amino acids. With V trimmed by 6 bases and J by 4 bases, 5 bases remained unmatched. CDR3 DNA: TGTGCCAGCAGGACGACAGGGATCACTGAAGCTTTCTTT. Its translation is CASRTTGITEAFF.

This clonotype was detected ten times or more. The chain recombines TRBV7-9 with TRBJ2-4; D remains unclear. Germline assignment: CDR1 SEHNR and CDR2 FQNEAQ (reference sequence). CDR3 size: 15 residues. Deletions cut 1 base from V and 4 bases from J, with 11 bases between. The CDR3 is CASSLGQNRKNIQYF. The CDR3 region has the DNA TGTGCCAGCAGCTTAGGTCAGAACAGAAAAAACATTCAGTACTTC.

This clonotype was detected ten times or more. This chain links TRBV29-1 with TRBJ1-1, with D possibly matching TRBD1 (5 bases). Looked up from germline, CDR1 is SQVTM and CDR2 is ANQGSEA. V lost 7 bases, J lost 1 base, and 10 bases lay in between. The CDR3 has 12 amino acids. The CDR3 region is CSAEGPNTEAFF. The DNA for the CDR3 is TGCAGCGCCGAGGGACCGAACACTGAAGCTTTCTTT.

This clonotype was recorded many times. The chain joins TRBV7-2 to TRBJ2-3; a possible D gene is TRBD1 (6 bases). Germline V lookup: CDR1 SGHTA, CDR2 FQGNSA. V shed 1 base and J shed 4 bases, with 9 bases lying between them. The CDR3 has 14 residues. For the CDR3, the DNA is TGTGCCAGCAGCTTAGATTCAGGGGCAGATACGCAGTATTTT. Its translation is CASSLDSGADTQYF. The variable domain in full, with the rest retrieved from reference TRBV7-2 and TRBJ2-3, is GAGVSQSPSNKVTEKGKDVELRCDPISGHTALYWYRQSLGQGLEFLIYFQGNSAPDKSGLPSDRFSAERTGGSVSTLTIQRTQQEDSAVYLCASSLDSGADTQYFGPGTRLTVL.

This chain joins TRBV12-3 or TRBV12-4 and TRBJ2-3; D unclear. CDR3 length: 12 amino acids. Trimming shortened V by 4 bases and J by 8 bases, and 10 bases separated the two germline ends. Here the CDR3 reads CASSSARLTQYF. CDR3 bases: TGTGCCAGCAGTTCCGCGCGCCTTACGCAGTATTTT.

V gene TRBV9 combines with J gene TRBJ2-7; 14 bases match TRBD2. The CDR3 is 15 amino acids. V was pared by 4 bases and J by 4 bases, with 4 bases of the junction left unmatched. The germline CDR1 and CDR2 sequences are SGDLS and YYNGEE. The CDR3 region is CASSPRLAGGYEQYF. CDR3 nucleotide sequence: TGTGCCAGCAGCCCTCGACTAGCGGGAGGGTACGAGCAGTACTTC.

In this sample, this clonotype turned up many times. The CDR3: CASSQRETQYF. Written as DNA, the CDR3 is TGTGCCAGCAGTCAAAGAGAGACCCAGTACTTC. The chain has TRBV12-3 or TRBV12-4 and TRBJ2-5; D is unclear. This CDR3 region has 11 residues. V lost 5 bases, J lost 4 bases, and 5 bases lay in between.

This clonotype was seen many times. This CDR3 reads CASSLSPRAGGFTDTQYF. Here the CDR3 DNA reads TGTGCCAGCAGCTTATCCCCCCGCGCGGGGGGCTTCACAGATACGCAGTATTTT. The chain uses TRBV7-7 and TRBJ2-3; 8 bases line up with TRBD2. The V gene end was trimmed by 2 bases and the J gene end by 2 bases; junction bases not matched to a gene: 12. Germline V gives CDR1 SSHAT, CDR2 FNYEAQ (reference sequence). The CDR3 loop spans 18 amino acids.

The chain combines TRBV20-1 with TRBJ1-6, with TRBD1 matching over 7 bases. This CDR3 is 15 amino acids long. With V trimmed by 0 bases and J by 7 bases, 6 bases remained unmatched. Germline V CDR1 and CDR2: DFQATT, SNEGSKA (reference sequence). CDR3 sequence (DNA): TGCAGTGCTAGAGATAGAGGGGGCAGGAATTCACCCCTCCACTTT. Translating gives CSARDRGGRNSPLHF.

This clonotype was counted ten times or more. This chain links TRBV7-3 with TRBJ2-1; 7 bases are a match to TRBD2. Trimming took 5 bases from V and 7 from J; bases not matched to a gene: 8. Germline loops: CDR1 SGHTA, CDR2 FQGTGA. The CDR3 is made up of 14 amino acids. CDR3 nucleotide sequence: TGTGCCAGCAGCCAAACGACTAGCAGGAATGAGCAGTTCTTC. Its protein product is CASSQTTSRNEQFF.

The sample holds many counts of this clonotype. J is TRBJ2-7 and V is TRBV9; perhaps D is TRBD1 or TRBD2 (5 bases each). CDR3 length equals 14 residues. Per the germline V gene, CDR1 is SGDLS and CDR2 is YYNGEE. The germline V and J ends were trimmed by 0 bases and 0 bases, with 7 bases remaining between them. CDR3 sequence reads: CASSVGGDSYEQYF. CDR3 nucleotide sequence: TGTGCCAGCAGCGTAGGAGGGGACTCCTACGAGCAGTACTTC.

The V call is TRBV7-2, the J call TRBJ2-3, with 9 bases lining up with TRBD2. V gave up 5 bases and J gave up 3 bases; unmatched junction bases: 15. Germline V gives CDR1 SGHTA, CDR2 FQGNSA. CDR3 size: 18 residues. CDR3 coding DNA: TGTGCCAGCAGCCCCCCATTGTGGACTAGCGTTGGAACAGATACGCAGTATTTT. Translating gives CASSPPLWTSVGTDTQYF. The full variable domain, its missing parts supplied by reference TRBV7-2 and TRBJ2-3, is GAGVSQSPSNKVTEKGKDVELRCDPISGHTALYWYRQSLGQGLEFLIYFQGNSAPDKSGLPSDRFSAERTGGSVSTLTIQRTQQEDSAVYLCASSPPLWTSVGTDTQYFGPGTRLTVL.

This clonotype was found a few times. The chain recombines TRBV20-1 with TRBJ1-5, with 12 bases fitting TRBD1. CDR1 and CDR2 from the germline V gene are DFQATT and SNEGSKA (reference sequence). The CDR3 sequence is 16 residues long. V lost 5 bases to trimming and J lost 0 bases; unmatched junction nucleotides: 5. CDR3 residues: CSAWDRGLDSNQPQHF. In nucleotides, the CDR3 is TGCAGTGCTTGGGACAGGGGGCTAGATAGCAATCAGCCCCAGCATTTT.

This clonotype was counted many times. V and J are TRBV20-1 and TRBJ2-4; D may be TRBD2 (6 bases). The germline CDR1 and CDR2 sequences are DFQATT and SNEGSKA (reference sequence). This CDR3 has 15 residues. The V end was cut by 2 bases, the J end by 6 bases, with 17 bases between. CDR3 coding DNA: TGCAGTGCTAGAATCCCCCATAGGGACTCAAACATTCAGTACTTC. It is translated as CSARIPHRDSNIQYF.

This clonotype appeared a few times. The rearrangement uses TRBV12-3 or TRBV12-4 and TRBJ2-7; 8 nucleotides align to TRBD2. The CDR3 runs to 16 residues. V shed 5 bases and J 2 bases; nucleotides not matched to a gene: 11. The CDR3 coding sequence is TGTGCCAGCAGTCTCCAGTTAGCGGGGAGCCCCTACGAGCAGTACTTC. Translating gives CASSLQLAGSPYEQYF.

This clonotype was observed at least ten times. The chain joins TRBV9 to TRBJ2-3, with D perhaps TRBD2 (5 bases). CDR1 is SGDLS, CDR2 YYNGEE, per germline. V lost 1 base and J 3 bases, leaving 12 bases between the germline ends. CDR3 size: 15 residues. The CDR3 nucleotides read TGTGCCAGCAGCGTACCTCCGGACTTGACAGATACGCAGTATTTT. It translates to CASSVPPDLTDTQYF.

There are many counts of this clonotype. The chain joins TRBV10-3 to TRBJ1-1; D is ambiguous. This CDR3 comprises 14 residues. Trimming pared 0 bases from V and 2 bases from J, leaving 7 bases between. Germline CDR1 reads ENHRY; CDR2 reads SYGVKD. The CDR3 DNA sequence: TGTGCCATCAGTGAGTCACAGACCAACACTGAAGCTTTCTTT. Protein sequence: CAISESQTNTEAFF.

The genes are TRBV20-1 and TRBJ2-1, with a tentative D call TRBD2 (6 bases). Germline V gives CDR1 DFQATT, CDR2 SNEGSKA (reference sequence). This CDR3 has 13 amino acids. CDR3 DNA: TGCAGGGTGGCTGGGGGAGCGGGTAATGAGCAGTTCTTC. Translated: CRVAGGAGNEQFF.